These T cell receptor beta chains were read from a single sample in a study of monozygotic twins with inflammatory bowel disease. For each CDR3 protein, TCRdb gives one entry from its re-call of the 5' RACE reads, without DNA. This table lists around 450,000 distinct CDR3 sequences. Source material: blood. These receptors all come from a human donor with ulcerative colitis or Crohn's disease, or a healthy co-twin of an affected twin (not recorded which). Both conserved end residues are part of each CDR3.

v_gene: TRBV20-1; j_gene: TRBJ2-2; CDR3aa: CSAWPTDRRISGELFF
v_gene: TRBV7-2; j_gene: TRBJ2-5; CDR3aa: CASSPTSGGNQETQYF
v_gene: TRBV30; j_gene: TRBJ2-3; CDR3aa: CAWSKMVQDTQYF
v_gene: TRBV7-2; j_gene: TRBJ1-5; CDR3aa: CASSPHRTGPNQPQHF
v_gene: TRBV19; j_gene: TRBJ1-5; CDR3aa: CASSKESNQPQHF
v_gene: TRBV12-3/TRBV12-4; j_gene: TRBJ2-1; CDR3aa: CASSLAGGPALEQFF
v_gene: TRBV6-5; j_gene: TRBJ2-1; CDR3aa: CASSFSGGAMGGQFF
v_gene: TRBV15; j_gene: TRBJ2-3; CDR3aa: CATTPGGSIDTQYF
v_gene: TRBV20-1; j_gene: TRBJ1-1; CDR3aa: CSARVFGSYTEAFF
v_gene: TRBV4-2; j_gene: TRBJ2-1; CDR3aa: CASSQDKSLAGIHEQFF
v_gene: TRBV6-2/TRBV6-3; j_gene: TRBJ1-1; CDR3aa: CASSYLQNTEAFF
v_gene: TRBV30; j_gene: TRBJ2-3; CDR3aa: CAWSVSDRELSDTQYF
v_gene: TRBV7-3; j_gene: TRBJ2-2; CDR3aa: CASSLMHHQNTGELFF
v_gene: TRBV5-1; j_gene: TRBJ2-5; CDR3aa: CASSLDRQGETQYF
v_gene: TRBV29-1; j_gene: TRBJ1-1; CDR3aa: CSVQEGAEAFF
v_gene: TRBV10-3; j_gene: TRBJ1-6; CDR3aa: CAISEQGGYNSPLHF
v_gene: TRBV6-1; j_gene: TRBJ2-3; CDR3aa: CASSEALAGPVDTQYF
v_gene: TRBV10-3; j_gene: TRBJ2-7; CDR3aa: CAISVDRGPYEQYF
v_gene: TRBV20-1; j_gene: TRBJ1-1; CDR3aa: CSARAGTDAFF
v_gene: TRBV12-3/TRBV12-4; j_gene: TRBJ2-1; CDR3aa: CASSLSTGAYNEQFF
v_gene: TRBV20-1; j_gene: TRBJ2-7; CDR3aa: CSARLSGTSDYEQYF
v_gene: TRBV2; j_gene: TRBJ1-1; CDR3aa: CASMVRANMNTEAFF
v_gene: TRBV4-1; j_gene: TRBJ1-1; CDR3aa: CASSQDHPANTEAFF
v_gene: TRBV7-2; j_gene: TRBJ2-2; CDR3aa: CASNPGGGGTGELFF
v_gene: TRBV20-1; j_gene: TRBJ2-3; CDR3aa: CSARDSGRSTDTQYF
v_gene: TRBV5-1; j_gene: TRBJ2-5; CDR3aa: CASSREGYETQYF
v_gene: TRBV7-9; j_gene: TRBJ2-1; CDR3aa: CASSAWERGVHNEQFF
v_gene: TRBV24-1; j_gene: TRBJ2-1; CDR3aa: CATSKGLPYNEQFF
v_gene: TRBV19; j_gene: TRBJ1-2; CDR3aa: CASSIQQGAAYGYTF
v_gene: TRBV3-1; j_gene: TRBJ1-3; CDR3aa: CASSTGGISGNTIYF
v_gene: TRBV5-1; j_gene: TRBJ1-1; CDR3aa: CASSSDRGRVEAFF
v_gene: TRBV7-9; j_gene: TRBJ2-1; CDR3aa: CASSLALTRGNEQFF
v_gene: TRBV19; j_gene: TRBJ1-5; CDR3aa: CASTGGSNQPQHF
v_gene: TRBV25-1; j_gene: TRBJ2-2; CDR3aa: CASSEAGTGGRGELFF
v_gene: TRBV5-1; j_gene: TRBJ2-3; CDR3aa: CASSVPRDGTDTQYF
v_gene: TRBV6-5; j_gene: TRBJ2-7; CDR3aa: CASSYPGHEQYF
v_gene: TRBV30; j_gene: TRBJ1-2; CDR3aa: CAWKKPGGYTF
v_gene: TRBV20-1; j_gene: TRBJ2-3; CDR3aa: CSAKELATDTQYF
v_gene: TRBV7-2; j_gene: TRBJ2-7; CDR3aa: CASSPQWGAVYEQYF
v_gene: TRBV16; j_gene: TRBJ1-5; CDR3aa: CASSQRGPQHF